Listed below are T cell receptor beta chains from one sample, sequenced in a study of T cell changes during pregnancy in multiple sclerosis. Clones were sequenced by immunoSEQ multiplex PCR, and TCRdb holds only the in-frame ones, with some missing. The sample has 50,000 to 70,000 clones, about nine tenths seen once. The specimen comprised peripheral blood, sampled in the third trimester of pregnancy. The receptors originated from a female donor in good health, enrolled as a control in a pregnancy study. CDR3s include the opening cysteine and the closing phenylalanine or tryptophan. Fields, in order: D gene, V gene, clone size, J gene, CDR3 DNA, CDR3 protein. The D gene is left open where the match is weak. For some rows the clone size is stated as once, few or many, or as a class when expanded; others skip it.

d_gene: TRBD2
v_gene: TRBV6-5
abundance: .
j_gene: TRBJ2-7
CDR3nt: TGTGCCAGTGGACTAGCGTTTTCCGAGCAGTACTTC
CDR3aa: CASGLAFSEQYF

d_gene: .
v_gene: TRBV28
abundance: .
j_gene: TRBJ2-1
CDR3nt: TGTGCCAGCAGTCTAGCCCGGACTTCCCACTACAATGAGCAGTTCTTC
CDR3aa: CASSLARTSHYNEQFF

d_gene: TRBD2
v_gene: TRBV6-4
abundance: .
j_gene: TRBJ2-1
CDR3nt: TGTGCCAGCAGTGAGGGACTAGCAAATCGCAATGAGCAGTTCTTC
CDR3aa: CASSEGLANRNEQFF

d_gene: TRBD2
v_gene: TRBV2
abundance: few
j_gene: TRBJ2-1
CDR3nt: TGTGCCAGCAGTGGTATTAGCGGGACACGATCATGGGAGCAGTTCTTC
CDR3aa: CASSGISGTRSWEQFF

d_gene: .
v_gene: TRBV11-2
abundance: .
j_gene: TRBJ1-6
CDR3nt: TGTGCCAGCAGCTTAGAATCCGCGCGGGTTTCACCCCTCCACTTT
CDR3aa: CASSLESARVSPLHF

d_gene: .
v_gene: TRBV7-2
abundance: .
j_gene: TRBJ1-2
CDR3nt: TGTGCCAGCAGCTCAAGGAGGGGTGAAAACTATGGCTACACCTTC
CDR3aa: CASSSRRGENYGYTF

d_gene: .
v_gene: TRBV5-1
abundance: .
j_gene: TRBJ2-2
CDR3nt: TGCGCCAGCAGCTTCTCGGGTAACACCGGGGAGCTGTTTTTT
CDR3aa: CASSFSGNTGELFF

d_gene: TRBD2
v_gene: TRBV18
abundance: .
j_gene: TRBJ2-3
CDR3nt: TGTGCCAGCTCACCATCGAGCGGGAGAACCACAGATACGCAGTATTTT
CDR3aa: CASSPSSGRTTDTQYF

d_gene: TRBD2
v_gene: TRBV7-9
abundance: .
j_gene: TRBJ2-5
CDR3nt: TGTGCCAGCAGCTTAAAGCATGGCGGGAGGGGAGAAGAGACCCAGTACTTC
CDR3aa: CASSLKHGGRGEETQYF

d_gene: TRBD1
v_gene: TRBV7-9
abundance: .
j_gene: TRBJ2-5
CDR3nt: TGTGCCAGCAGCGACACAGGGGGCGAGGAGACCCAGTACTTC
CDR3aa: CASSDTGGEETQYF

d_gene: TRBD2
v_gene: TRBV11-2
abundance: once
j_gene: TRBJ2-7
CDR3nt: TGTGCCAGCAGCTTCACTAGCGGGGACTACGAGCAGTACTTC
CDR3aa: CASSFTSGDYEQYF

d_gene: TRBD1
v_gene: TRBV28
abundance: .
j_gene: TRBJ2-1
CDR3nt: TGTGCCAGCAGTCCGCGGACAGGGAATCACAATGAGCAGTTCTTC
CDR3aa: CASSPRTGNHNEQFF